This T cell receptor beta chain derives from a study of immune cell composition in non-small cell lung cancer (dated by TCRdb to the late 2010s). At the level of the whole study: To assign histologic subtype, which was mostly lung adenocarcinoma or squamous cell carcinoma, H&E was combined with p63, CK5, Napsin A and TTF-1 immunohistochemistry. TCR-beta sequencing from Adaptive Biotechnologies was done on around 34 paired sets of NSCLC tumour and non-adjacent lung specimens and on more than 25 tumour-only specimens. For supplementary cohort #1, made up of some ten lung adenocarcinoma cases, paired tumour/lung TCR-beta sequencing was done and TIL populations were generated so that tumour reactivity could be assessed. Several tumour specimens that had TCR-beta data belonged to rare histological subtypes and were left out of the subtype comparisons. What the research found in general, with its limitations: Lung squamous cell carcinoma tumours had significantly higher Top 10 clone scores and productive clonality than lung adenocarcinoma tumours. Nearly half of NSCLC cases had tumour-associated clones >0.5%, with more than 70% of squamous carcinomas showing such clones compared with about 35% of adenocarcinomas. No significant correlation was found between smoking pack-years and tumour TCR-beta clonality. Across about 10 adenocarcinoma cases, TIL tumour reactivity correlated strongly with maximal tumour-associated clone frequency but not with overall clonality. Only ten or so cases were included in the reactivity cohort, and sequence sharing between tumour-reactive clones and the dominant in vivo tumour-associated clones was not shown.

In the germline V gene, CDR1 corresponds to SGHTA and CDR2 to FQGNSA. Spanning cysteine to phenylalanine, the CDR3 consists of 16 amino acids. The DNA shown is the 48-base CDR3, in frame from base 1. V sheds 2 bases and J sheds 4 bases, leaving 15 bases between their ends. As to this clone: Its antigen remains undetermined. Per-nucleotide qualities are absent, and no much larger clonotype sits a single base away.

TCR-beta CDR3 regions were amplified from genomic DNA by a two-step multiplex PCR, with the second step adding Illumina-compatible adaptors. TCR-beta immunosequencing was performed on an Illumina platform as a commercial immunoSEQ service. In the authors' own workflow: Repertoires were summarised by productive clonality and by Top 10 Clones, defined as the percentage of T-cell templates derived from the ten most frequent sequences. Values of productive clonality ranged from 0 to 1, with a monoclonal population indicated by a value of 1. Sequences comprising at least 0.1% of tumour T-cell templates but absent from matched non-adjacent lung were defined as tumour-associated clones and were identified via log10 scatter plots. Analyses were done in GraphPad Prism7 and R, with Student's t-tests for two-group comparisons, ANOVA for stages, and linear regression for relationships. Held by TCRdb, this immuneACCESS table contains in-frame sequences only and omits some clones. Under half of the omission traces to an unresolved V gene where checked; the cause of the rest is unknown. The V and J calls and the clone size are those of that table, but D and trimming were determined from the DNA. The sample table shows roughly 7,100 clones, and around 78% are seen once. The ten largest clones add up to approximately 12% of the sample.

From frozen aliquots of unsorted single-cell suspensions, genomic DNA was isolated using the QIAamp DNA kit. The tumour samples consisted of surgically resected non-small cell lung cancer tissue. Tissues were received within 2 hours of resection and were immediately processed into single-cell suspensions. Tissue was mechanically dissociated and enzymatically digested with DNase I, collagenase I and hyaluronidase for approximately 32 minutes at 37 °C, then filtered and RBC-lysed. Rearrangement joined TRBV7-2 to TRBJ2-1; the D segment could be TRBD2, given 5 matching bases. What was sequenced was lung tumor tissue. The receptor was derived from a human donor with non-small cell lung cancer. CDR3 protein: CASSLLGLAGYNEQFF. In nucleotides, the sequence is TGTGCCAGCAGCTTACTTGGTCTAGCCGGATACAATGAGCAGTTCTTC.